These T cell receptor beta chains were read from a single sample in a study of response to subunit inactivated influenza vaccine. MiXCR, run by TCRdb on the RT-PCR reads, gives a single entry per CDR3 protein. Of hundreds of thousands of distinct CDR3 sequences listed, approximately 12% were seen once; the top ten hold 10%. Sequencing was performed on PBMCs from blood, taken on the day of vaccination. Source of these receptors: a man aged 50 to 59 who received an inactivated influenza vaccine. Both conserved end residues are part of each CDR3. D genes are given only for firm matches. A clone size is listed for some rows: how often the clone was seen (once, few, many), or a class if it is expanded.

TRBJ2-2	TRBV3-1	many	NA	TGTGCCAGCAGCCAAGAATTAGAACTCTACACCGGGGAGCTGTTTTTT	CASSQELELYTGELFF
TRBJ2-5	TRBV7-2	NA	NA	TGTGCCAGCAGCCCGAACTGGGTAACCGAGACCCAGTACTTC	CASSPNWVTETQYF
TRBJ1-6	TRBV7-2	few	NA	TGTGCCAGCAGCTTAGCCTGGCAGTCAGCCCTCCACTTT	CASSLAWQSALHF
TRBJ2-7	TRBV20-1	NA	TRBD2	TGCAGTGCTAGAGTGGGCAGCGGGAGGGGATACGAGCAGTACTTC	CSARVGSGRGYEQYF
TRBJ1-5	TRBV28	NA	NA	TGTGCCAGCAGTCCGACCGACCAGTGGAATCAGCCCCAGCATTTT	CASSPTDQWNQPQHF
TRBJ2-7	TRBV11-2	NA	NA	TGTGCCAGCAGCTTACGAGACGTAGGGGGAGGCGAGCAGTACTTC	CASSLRDVGGGEQYF
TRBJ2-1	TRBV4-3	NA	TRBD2	TGCGCCAGCAGCCAAGATAAGCGAATAGCGGGGGATCTATACAATGAGCAGTTCTTC	CASSQDKRIAGDLYNEQFF
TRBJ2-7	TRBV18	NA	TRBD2	TGTGCCAGCTCACCAGCGGGGGGGGCCTACGAGCAGTACTTC	CASSPAGGAYEQYF
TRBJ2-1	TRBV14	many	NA	TGTGCCAGCCGTACACAGAATCGGCAGTTCTTC	CASRTQNRQFF
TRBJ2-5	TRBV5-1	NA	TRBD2	TGCGCCAGCAGCGCCGGGACTATCCAAGAGACCCAGTACTTC	CASSAGTIQETQYF
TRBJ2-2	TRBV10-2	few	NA	TGCGCCACCGCTACAGGGTTGGACACCGGGGAGCTGTTTTTT	CATATGLDTGELFF
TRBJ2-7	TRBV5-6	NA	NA	TGTGCCAGCAGCTTGGCCACGGATTCCTACGAGCAGTACTTC	CASSLATDSYEQYF
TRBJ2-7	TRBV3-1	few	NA	TGTGCCAGCAGCCAAGTTTCGGGCGAGCAGTACTTC	CASSQVSGEQYF
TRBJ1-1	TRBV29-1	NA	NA	TGCAGCGTTGAAAACAGCGCAGGGGTCGAAGCTTTCTTT	CSVENSAGVEAFF
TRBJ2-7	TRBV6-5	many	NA	TGTGCCAGCAGTTACCTGGGCGGGACCTACGAGCAGTACTTC	CASSYLGGTYEQYF
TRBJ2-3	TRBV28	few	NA	TGTGCCAGCAGTTCCACAGGGGGGGGTACGCAGTATTTT	CASSSTGGGTQYF
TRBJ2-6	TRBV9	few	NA	TGTGCCAGCAGCCCAAAGTCTGGGGCCAACGTCCTGACTTTC	CASSPKSGANVLTF
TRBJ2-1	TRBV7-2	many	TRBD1	TGTGCCAGCAGCTCAACAGGGGGGCAGTTCTTC	CASSSTGGQFF
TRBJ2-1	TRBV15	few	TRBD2	TGTGCCACCAGCAGAGATCAAGCGGGGACCCTGAATGAGCAGTTCTTC	CATSRDQAGTLNEQFF
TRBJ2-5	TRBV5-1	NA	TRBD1	TGCGCCAGCAGCGGGGCTTTGGGACAGCCACAAGAGACCCAGTACTTC	CASSGALGQPQETQYF
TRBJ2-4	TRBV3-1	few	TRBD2	TGTGCCAGCAGCCAAGAAGCGGGGACGGTGAAAAACATTCAGTACTTC	CASSQEAGTVKNIQYF
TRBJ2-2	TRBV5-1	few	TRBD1	TGCGCCAGCAGCCCCCAACAGGGGGCCGGCGGGGAGCTGTTTTTT	CASSPQQGAGGELFF
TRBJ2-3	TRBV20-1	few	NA	TGCAGTGCTAGACATGGGCTGGGAGATACGCAGTATTTT	CSARHGLGDTQYF
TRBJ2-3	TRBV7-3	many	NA	TGTGCCAGCAGCGCACAGGGTACAGATACGCAGTATTTT	CASSAQGTDTQYF
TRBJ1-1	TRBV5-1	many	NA	TGCGCCAGCAGCCCGGTCGGGGGGACTGAAGCTTTCTTT	CASSPVGGTEAFF
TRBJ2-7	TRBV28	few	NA	TGTGCCAGCAGTTTTAGGTTCGATAAGGGCTCCTACGAGCAGTACTTC	CASSFRFDKGSYEQYF
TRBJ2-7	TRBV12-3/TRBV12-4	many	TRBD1	TGTGCCAGCAGTGCCGACTATGGGACAGGTGTCGACGAGCAGTACTTC	CASSADYGTGVDEQYF
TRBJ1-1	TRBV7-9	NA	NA	TGTGCCAGCAGCTTTTCTCCGAGGCCGGGCGGGGCTGAAGCTTTCTTT	CASSFSPRPGGAEAFF
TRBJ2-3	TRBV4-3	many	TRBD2	TGCGCCAGCAGCCTTAGTAGCGGGAGGGCCTTAGGTACGCAGTATTTT	CASSLSSGRALGTQYF
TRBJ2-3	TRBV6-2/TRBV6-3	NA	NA	TGTGCCAGCTCCCTTGATAGCGGATTCACAGATACGCAGTATTTT	CASSLDSGFTDTQYF
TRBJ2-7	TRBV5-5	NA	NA	TGTGCCAGCAGTCCCGACGCGGGGAGATCCTACGAGCAGTACTTC	CASSPDAGRSYEQYF
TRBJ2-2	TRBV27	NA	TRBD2	TGTGCCAGCAGTCACTTAGCGGGGGGGAACACCGGGGAGCTGTTTTTT	CASSHLAGGNTGELFF
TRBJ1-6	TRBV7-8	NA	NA	TGTGCCAGCTGCTTACAACAGTACAATTCACCCCTCCACTTT	CASCLQQYNSPLHF
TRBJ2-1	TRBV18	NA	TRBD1	TGTGCCAGCTCACCAGGGACAGGGGATATAGGTGAGCAGTTCTTC	CASSPGTGDIGEQFF
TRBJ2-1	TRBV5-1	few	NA	TGCGCCAGCAGCTTGGAGGTAGTTCAAGTTAACAATGAGCAGTTCTTC	CASSLEVVQVNNEQFF
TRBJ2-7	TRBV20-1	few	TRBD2	TGCAGTGCTAGAGACCGGCTAGCGGGGAACTACGAGCAGTACTTC	CSARDRLAGNYEQYF
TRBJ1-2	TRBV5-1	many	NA	TGCGCCAGCAGCTTGGATACCGAGAACTATGGCTACACCTTC	CASSLDTENYGYTF
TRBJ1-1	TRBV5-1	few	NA	TGCGCCAGCAGCTTGGCGCGCAGGGAAAACACTGAAGCTTTCTTT	CASSLARRENTEAFF
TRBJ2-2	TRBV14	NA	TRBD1	TGTGCCAGCAGCCAAGGTTCCAGGGGGTCCGGGGAGCTGTTTTTT	CASSQGSRGSGELFF
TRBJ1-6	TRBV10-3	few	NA	TGTGCCATCAGTGAAGGAAATAATTCACCCCTCCACTTT	CAISEGNNSPLHF
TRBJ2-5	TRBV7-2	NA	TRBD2	TGTGCCAGCAGCCGACTAGCGGGAGGACCCGAGACCCAGTACTTC	CASSRLAGGPETQYF
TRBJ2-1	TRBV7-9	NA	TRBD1	TGTGCCAGCAGCCCTCGGGACAGGTTGAATGAGCAGTTCTTC	CASSPRDRLNEQFF
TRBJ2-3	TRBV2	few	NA	TGTGCCAGCATTCCAGGACGGGACACAGATACGCAGTATTTT	CASIPGRDTDTQYF
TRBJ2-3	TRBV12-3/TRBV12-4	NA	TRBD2	TGTGCCAGCAGTGATACCGGGACTAGCGAGTATTTT	CASSDTGTSEYF
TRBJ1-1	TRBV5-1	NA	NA	TGCGCCAGCAGCACAACAGGTTCTGGCACTGAAGCTTTCTTT	CASSTTGSGTEAFF
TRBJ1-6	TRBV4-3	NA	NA	TGCGCCAGCAGCCAAGATCCTGCAGGGAGCAATTCACCCCTCCACTTT	CASSQDPAGSNSPLHF
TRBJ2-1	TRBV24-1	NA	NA	TGTGCCACCAGTGACCCTTCAGGGAAGGGTTTTGATGAGCAGTTCTTC	CATSDPSGKGFDEQFF
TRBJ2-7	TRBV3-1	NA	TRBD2	TGTGCCAGCAGCCAAGTAGCGGGAGTCTACGAGCAGTACTTC	CASSQVAGVYEQYF
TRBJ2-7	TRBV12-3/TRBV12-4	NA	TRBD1	TGTGCCAGCAGCCCTCGCCGGGACAGGGCCCTCGAGCAGTACTTC	CASSPRRDRALEQYF
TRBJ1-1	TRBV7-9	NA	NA	TGTGCCAGCAGCTTAGGGTCTGAGAACACTGAAGCTTTCTTT	CASSLGSENTEAFF
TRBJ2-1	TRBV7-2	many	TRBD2	TGTGCCAGCAGCCCCACAGCGGGAATCAATGAGCAGTTCTTC	CASSPTAGINEQFF
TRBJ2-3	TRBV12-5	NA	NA	TGTGCTAGTGGTTTGCCAGGGCAAGATACGCAGTATTTT	CASGLPGQDTQYF
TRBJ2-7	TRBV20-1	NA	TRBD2	TGCAGTGCTAGAGATCTTCAGGGAGGGAGGGAGCAGTACTTC	CSARDLQGGREQYF
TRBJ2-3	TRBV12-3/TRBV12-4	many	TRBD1	TGTGCCAGCAGTTTAGTAGGGGGCGCAGATACGCAGTATTTT	CASSLVGGADTQYF
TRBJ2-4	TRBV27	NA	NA	TGTGCCAACAAAAACATTCAGTACTTC	CANKNIQYF
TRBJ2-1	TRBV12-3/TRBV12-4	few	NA	TGTGCCAGCAGTTTATTGGGGGATCATAATGAGCAGTTCTTC	CASSLLGDHNEQFF
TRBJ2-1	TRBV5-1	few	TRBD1	TGCGCCAGCAGCGTCACAGGGGATCGGGCTGAGCAGTTCTTC	CASSVTGDRAEQFF
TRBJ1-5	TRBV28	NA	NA	TGTGCCAGCAGTTTACCGGGACCCCTTAGCAATCAGCCCCAGCATTTT	CASSLPGPLSNQPQHF
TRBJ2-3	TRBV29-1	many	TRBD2	TGCAGCGTGGGGGGGACTAGCGGGAGAACGGATACGCAGTATTTT	CSVGGTSGRTDTQYF
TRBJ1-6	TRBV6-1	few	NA	TGTGCCAGCAGTCGGTTGCAAAATTCACCCCTCCACTTT	CASSRLQNSPLHF